These T cell receptor beta chains were read from a single sample in a study of radiotherapy plus CTLA-4 blockade in lung cancer. The repertoire was sequenced with immunoSEQ multiplex PCR; TCRdb's copy has only in-frame clones and lacks some. The repertoire has 30,000 to 35,000 clones, roughly 77% of them found once; the top ten carry approximately 23%. The source material was peripheral blood, sampled from a patient treated with radiotherapy plus ipilimumab. These receptors all stem from a human donor with non-small cell lung cancer that progressed on radiotherapy plus ipilimumab. Each CDR3 is given without its conserved first and last residue.

v_gene	j_gene	CDR3aa
TRBV28	TRBJ1-2	ASGGQGTNYGYT
TRBV9	TRBJ2-3	ASSVGSSGGDTQY
TRBV7-9	TRBJ1-6	ASSLAQAVNSPLH
TRBV18	TRBJ1-2	ASSPGAGYT
TRBV27	TRBJ1-3	ASSLRGAGNTIY
TRBV27	TRBJ2-1	ASSLSAGEYNEQF
TRBV10-3	TRBJ1-1	AIRTGAIVTEAF
TRBV10-3	TRBJ1-1	AISGRFRREENTEAF
TRBV7-2	TRBJ1-3	ASSLAGSGNTIY
TRBV5-1	TRBJ1-4	ASSSGTGSEKLF
TRBV4-1	TRBJ2-5	ASSQARPGGQETQY
TRBV29-1	TRBJ2-1	SVETPTSGLRGEQF
TRBV10-3	TRBJ2-3	AISESSLAGPTDTQY
TRBV18	TRBJ2-7	ASSQGQGGFYEQY
TRBV25-1	TRBJ2-7	ASKAGRDYEQY
TRBV6-6	TRBJ2-7	ASSYGTGGYEQY
TRBV7-8	TRBJ1-1	ASSLDGGGLAF
TRBV6-1	TRBJ1-3	ASSLQGPGNTIY
TRBV6-4	TRBJ1-2	ASSVSGGYGYT
TRBV7-2	TRBJ1-6	ASSLGSQGPDSPLH
TRBV5-1	TRBJ2-5	ASTLGGQETQY
TRBV5-8	TRBJ1-2	ASSFGGPTTNYGYT
TRBV6-5	TRBJ2-1	ASRGGSSYNEQF
TRBV19	TRBJ2-2	ASRGVANTGELF
TRBV9	TRBJ1-5	ASSPTDSNQPQH
TRBV21-1	TRBJ1-6	ASCRRPPGGNSPLH
TRBV6-6	TRBJ1-5	ASRLTGEGQPQH
TRBV6-1	TRBJ2-7	ASSEGTAQGVYEQY
TRBV5-5	TRBJ1-1	ASSFETGGARSTEAF
TRBV6-6	TRBJ1-2	ASSYHQGRGYT
TRBV6-6	TRBJ2-1	ASSPQAGIRGNEQF